Listed below are T cell receptor beta chains from one sample, sequenced in a study of blood T cell repertoires in COVID-19. Only in-frame clones appear in the TCRdb table, and some are missing; sequencing was by immunoSEQ multiplex PCR. The sample holds about 310,000 clones, almost 90% seen once. Input material: PBMCs or T cells enriched from blood (not recorded which). The receptor source for this set is a woman aged 18 to 35 with acute COVID-19. Each CDR3 is given with its conserved first and last residue. The D gene is left open where the match is weak.

>16|TRBD1|TRBJ1-3|TRBV18
CASSQGANSLGNTIYF
>16|TRBD2|TRBJ2-3|TRBV9
CASSAEAGGPTDTQYF
>13|-|TRBJ1-5|TRBV19
CASSLQGGQPQHF
>12|-|TRBJ1-2|TRBV28
CASSAPGKDYTF
>18|TRBD1|TRBJ1-5|TRBV19
CASSPSGQGIGGNQPQHF
>18|TRBD2|TRBJ2-2|TRBV18
CASSPPRLAGVSTGELFF
>16|TRBD1|TRBJ2-3|TRBV27
CASSFHWTGATDTQYF
>13|-|TRBJ2-7|TRBV27
CASKPDTSYEQYF
>13|-|TRBJ1-1|TRBV28
CASSLAEVTEAFF
>16|TRBD2|TRBJ2-2|TRBV9
CASSSLLREGPGELFF
>15|-|TRBJ2-2|TRBV6-4
CASSDSPSEVGELFF
>17|TRBD2|TRBJ2-1|TRBV2
CASSPRGRESSYNEQFF
>13|TRBD1|TRBJ1-2|TRBV28
CASSGDRGLGYTF
>12|TRBD1|TRBJ1-2|TRBV29-1
CSVTRQGGGYTF
>18|TRBD1|TRBJ2-3|TRBV5-1
CASSFGTGGVLDTDTQYF
>14|-|TRBJ1-2|TRBV19
CASSIRGDSYGYTF
>15|-|TRBJ2-2|TRBV2
CASSEWRVGTGELFF
>16|TRBD2|TRBJ2-5|TRBV2
CASSDLAGGPGETQYF
>17|TRBD2|TRBJ2-1|TRBV11-2
CASSLDLGLAGNNEQFF
>13|-|TRBJ1-5|TRBV28
CASTGPQGGAQHF
>12|-|TRBJ2-1|TRBV6-5
CASSLQGNEQFF
>14|-|TRBJ2-5|TRBV5-1
CASSLADREETQYF
>16|-|TRBJ2-7|TRBV27
CASSPREERVGYEQYF
>14|-|TRBJ2-1|TRBV7-9
CASSLVISMAEQFF
>12|-|TRBJ1-1|TRBV19
CASSPGNTEAFF
>14|-|TRBJ1-2|TRBV7-2
CASSFDGSSYGYTF
>12|-|TRBJ2-3|TRBV29-1
CSVVSRSDTQYF
>16|-|TRBJ2-1|TRBV28
CASSFGVSPPRDEQFF
>16|TRBD1|TRBJ1-2|TRBV3-1/TRBV3-2
CASSQSGQRINYGYTF
>10|-|TRBJ1-1|TRBV20-1
CSARDIQAFF
>13|TRBD1|TRBJ1-1|TRBV12-3/TRBV12-4
CASRGDSNTEAFF
>17|-|TRBJ1-4|TRBV12-5
CASGARHRTDLREKLFF
>12|-|TRBJ2-2|TRBV9
CASSVRTGELFF
>16|-|TRBJ2-3|TRBV4-1
CASSQEGLVGTDTQYF
>15|TRBD2|TRBJ2-1|TRBV19
CASIGRTSVYNEQFF
>13|-|TRBJ1-1|TRBV7-6
CASSPTLNTEAFF
>15|-|TRBJ2-6|TRBV24-1
CATSASRSGANVLTF
>12|-|TRBJ1-5|TRBV28
CASSSQAQPQHF
>15|-|TRBJ1-3|TRBV9
CASSVAGSSGNTIYF
>16|-|TRBJ2-4|TRBV28
CASSLQGWRAKNIQYF